A selection of T cell receptor beta chains follows, all from one sample in a study of response to subunit inactivated influenza vaccine. TCRdb analysed the RT-PCR reads with MiXCR anew, one entry per CDR3 protein. The profile shows 650,000 to 800,000 distinct CDR3 sequences, 18% of them singletons. Here the sequenced sample was PBMCs from blood, taken 5 days after vaccination. The receptors were gathered from a man aged 45-60 years who received an inactivated influenza vaccine. Each CDR3 is given with its conserved first and last residue. The D gene is left open where the match is weak. Rows give clone size only sometimes, using once, few, many, or a class for an expanded clone.

v_gene: TRBV20-1; len: 14; d_gene: NA; j_gene: TRBJ2-7; abundance: few; CDR3aa: CSAQSGTFGNEQYF; CDR3nt: TGCAGTGCCCAATCCGGGACATTCGGCAACGAGCAGTACTTC
v_gene: TRBV7-2; len: 13; d_gene: NA; j_gene: TRBJ1-6; abundance: many; CDR3aa: CASSLVEESPLHF; CDR3nt: TGTGCCAGCAGCTTGGTAGAGGAATCACCCCTCCACTTT
v_gene: TRBV12-5; len: 15; d_gene: NA; j_gene: TRBJ1-1; abundance: NA; CDR3aa: CASGSEPGLGAEAFF; CDR3nt: TGTGCTAGTGGTTCCGAGCCCGGTTTGGGAGCGGAAGCTTTCTTT
v_gene: TRBV6-5; len: 16; d_gene: TRBD1; j_gene: TRBJ2-7; abundance: few; CDR3aa: CASSYSGRGPGYEQYF; CDR3nt: TGTGCCAGCAGTTACTCCGGCAGGGGGCCTGGTTACGAGCAGTACTTC
v_gene: TRBV4-1; len: 17; d_gene: NA; j_gene: TRBJ2-7; abundance: few; CDR3aa: CASSQDPGAGSGYEQYF; CDR3nt: TGCGCCAGCAGCCAAGATCCCGGAGCAGGGAGTGGGTACGAGCAGTACTTC
v_gene: TRBV12-3/TRBV12-4; len: 13; d_gene: NA; j_gene: TRBJ2-3; abundance: many; CDR3aa: CASSRSSTDTQYF; CDR3nt: TGTGCCAGCAGTCGATCTAGCACAGATACGCAGTATTTT
v_gene: TRBV28; len: 13; d_gene: TRBD2; j_gene: TRBJ2-7; abundance: few; CDR3aa: CASEGRGAYEQYF; CDR3nt: TGTGCCAGCGAGGGACGGGGGGCCTACGAGCAGTACTTC
v_gene: TRBV7-2; len: 17; d_gene: NA; j_gene: TRBJ2-3; abundance: few; CDR3aa: CASSFSGPYTSTDTQYF; CDR3nt: TGTGCCAGCAGCTTTAGCGGCCCCTATACTAGCACAGATACGCAGTATTTT
v_gene: TRBV7-2; len: 15; d_gene: TRBD1; j_gene: TRBJ1-2; abundance: few; CDR3aa: CASSFSGTGVRGYTF; CDR3nt: TGTGCCAGCAGCTTTTCCGGGACAGGGGTACGTGGCTACACCTTC
v_gene: TRBV7-8; len: 16; d_gene: TRBD1; j_gene: TRBJ2-7; abundance: NA; CDR3aa: CASSTRRDRGSYEQYF; CDR3nt: TGTGCCAGCAGCACCCGCCGGGACAGGGGCTCCTACGAGCAGTACTTC
v_gene: TRBV7-8; len: 12; d_gene: NA; j_gene: TRBJ2-5; abundance: few; CDR3aa: CASRTWMETQYF; CDR3nt: TGTGCCAGCCGGACTTGGATGGAGACCCAGTACTTC
v_gene: TRBV29-1; len: 14; d_gene: NA; j_gene: TRBJ2-7; abundance: NA; CDR3aa: CSVEDLPSGLEQYF; CDR3nt: TGCAGCGTTGAAGATCTCCCCTCAGGGTTAGAGCAGTACTTC
v_gene: TRBV20-1; len: 17; d_gene: TRBD2; j_gene: TRBJ2-1; abundance: NA; CDR3aa: CSASPGPGLAGGFEQFF; CDR3nt: TGCAGTGCTAGCCCCGGGCCGGGACTAGCGGGAGGCTTTGAGCAGTTCTTC
v_gene: TRBV14; len: 14; d_gene: NA; j_gene: TRBJ2-7; abundance: few; CDR3aa: CASSHSVFGYEQYF; CDR3nt: TGTGCCAGCAGTCATAGCGTCTTCGGCTACGAGCAGTACTTC
v_gene: TRBV12-3/TRBV12-4; len: 14; d_gene: NA; j_gene: TRBJ1-2; abundance: many; CDR3aa: CASSLGAVSGGYTF; CDR3nt: TGTGCCAGCAGTTTAGGGGCAGTCTCCGGTGGCTACACCTTC
v_gene: TRBV11-2; len: 14; d_gene: TRBD1; j_gene: TRBJ2-4; abundance: NA; CDR3aa: CASSLVPGTARQYF; CDR3nt: TGTGCCAGCAGCTTAGTTCCCGGGACAGCTAGGCAGTACTTC